This T cell receptor beta chain was observed in a study of STAT5B mutations in CD4+ large granular lymphocyte leukemia. Study-wide findings and caveats: Without HLA matching, higher CD4+ than CD8+ T-LGLL clonality could reflect small sample size. CD4-sorted patient repertoires seemed more clonal than healthy CD4+ repertoires. Top patient clones used TRBV06 genes more often: 8/27 versus 2/35 in controls.

The method was immunoSEQ multiplex PCR; TCRdb's version includes in-frame clones alone and lacks a portion of them. The data contain 25,000 to 35,000 clones, 65% to 75% of them singletons. Details on this clone: Its specificity is unknown.

Buffy coats from healthy blood donors served as controls. This CDR3 comprises 17 residues. The V and J ends lost 0 bases and 5 bases respectively, with 18 bases between them. Germline loops: CDR1 LNHNV, CDR2 YYDKDF (reference sequence). The sample consisted of CD4+ T cells from blood buffy coats. This receptor was identified in a human donor in good health. The chain is built from TRBV15 and TRBJ2-3, with a weak D call TRBD2 (6 bases). In nucleotides, the CDR3 is TGTGCCACCAGCAGAGAAAAACGAGGCGGGACGAGAGATACGCAGTATTTT. Its translation: CATSREKRGGTRDTQYF.